This T cell receptor beta chain was sequenced during a study of T cell responses to AZD1222 COVID-19 vaccine (dated by TCRdb to the early 2020s). A note on the overall study: Because spike-specific TCR depth and breadth did not differ between the two schedules, AZD1222 recipients who got a second dose at roughly 4 weeks were pooled with those who got a second dose at roughly 12 weeks. TCR sequencing was performed for about 250 trial participants, of whom approximately 200 were given two doses of AZD1222 and some 25 were given two doses of MenACWY control vaccine. Trial participants were enrolled by age into subgroups of 18-55, 56-69 and 70-plus years, and around 150, 29 and 61 TCR-sequenced participants, respectively, were included in these subgroups.

The CDR3 starts with the cysteine, ends with the phenylalanine, and has 13 residues. The retained sequence is limited to the CDR3, 39 bases, with the frame set at the first base. The germline V gene (reference sequence) sets CDR1 to GTSNPN and CDR2 to SVGIG. The trim is 5 bases for V and 7 bases for J, with a gap of 12 bases between the germline ends. Remarks on this clone: Its binding antigen is unknown. No base quality information exists; no much larger clone differs at one position.

The CDR3 regions of human TCRbeta chains were analyzed by immunosequencing. The paper's processing steps were these. Repertoire TCRs were matched against a reference library of SARS-CoV-2-specific TCRs generated with the MIRA antigen-specificity platform. Breadth was defined as the fraction of unique TCRs that were SARS-CoV-2-associated. Depth was defined as the fraction of total T cells that were SARS-CoV-2-associated. Using the MIRA data, every spike-specific TCR was mapped to the spike region that the TCR reacted to and assigned to either a CD4 or a CD8 class. Log10-transformed breadth and depth values were compared by one-way ANOVA with Sidak's multiple comparisons tests. TCRdb carries this immuneACCESS record with in-frame sequences only. Its versions omit some clonotypes, under half of them owing to an unresolved V gene in the studies checked, with the rest unexplained. That table supplies the V and J calls and clone size; D and trimming were determined from the DNA. Present in this sample are some 150,000 clones, just over 90% of which were seen just once. The ten largest clones represent more than 8.5% of the sample.

Findings and caveats that apply to the study as a whole: Because no day 14 peak-response samples were available, repertoires were characterized only after the peak T cell response. The 56-69-year group was small, and its depth increase did not reach significance, likely because of low power. Reportedly, almost half of the unique spike-specific TCRs recognized epitopes lying outside the regions that are mutated in the B.1.351 and B.1.1.7 variants. CD4 TCRs associated with the vaccine covered the entire spike protein, and the dominant responses were in regions 160-218 and 743-854. Spike-specific TCR breadth and depth rose significantly after two AZD1222 doses compared with day 0 and with MenACWY recipients. Conclusions about previously exposed vaccinees were limited because only six AZD1222 recipients were SARS-CoV-2 seropositive at baseline. Most participants were white British and females outnumbered males, and the authors suggested that clonal diversity may have been underestimated.

The sample's time point label, in plain terms: baseline before first vaccination. Vaccinee samples were obtained from the UK trials COV001 and COV002, which included a single-blind randomized controlled phase 2/3 trial of AZD1222 (ChAdOx1 nCoV-19) in healthy adults. Trial participant PBMC samples were collected at day 0 and day 28 after the second dose for TCRbeta chain sequencing. This sequence originates from an adult in good health. The rearrangement joined TRBV30 to TRBJ1-6; no D gene call is confident. The sequenced sample was peripheral blood, obtained on day 0 of AZD1222 vaccination. The DNA is TGTGCCTGGGGGGTACTGAAAAATTCACCCCTCCACTTT. Translated, this gives CAWGVLKNSPLHF. The CDR3 plus the reference TRBV30 and TRBJ1-6 genes for the other parts give the full variable domain: SQTIHQWPATLVQPVGSPLSLECTVEGTSNPNLYWYRQAAGRGLQLLFYSVGIGQISSEVPQNLSASRPQDRQFILSSKKLLLSDSGFYLCAWGVLKNSPLHFGNGTRLTVT.